The 2 T cell receptor beta chains below come from one sample, sequenced in a study of blood T cell repertoires in COVID-19. Some clones are missing from TCRdb's copy, which holds only in-frame ones; the method was immunoSEQ multiplex PCR. The table has 110,000 or so clones, roughly 83% seen once. Sequenced: peripheral blood. The receptors were sampled from a woman aged 60-70 years with acute or convalescent COVID-19.

The rearrangement joins TRBV7-9 to TRBJ1-2; D is possibly TRBD1 (5 bases). V was pared by 1 base and J by 8 bases, with 11 bases between. The germline CDR1 and CDR2 sequences are SEHNR and FQNEAQ (reference sequence). The CDR3 loop spans 13 amino acids. The CDR3 protein is CASSLVGAGGYTF. CDR3 bases: TGTGCCAGCAGCTTAGTAGGGGCTGGGGGCTACACCTTC.

V usage is TRBV7-2 and J usage is TRBJ2-7; TRBD2 might be the D (6 bases). The CDR3 length is 15 residues. Germline CDR1 and CDR2: SGHTA and FQGNSA. V was cut by 5 bases and J by 3 bases, with 17 bases left in between. This CDR3 reads CASSPGPSVVYEQYF. In DNA, the CDR3 is TGTGCCAGCAGCCCCGGGCCTAGCGTAGTCTACGAGCAGTACTTC.